One sample yielded the 3 T cell receptor beta chains listed below, sequenced in a study of Ad26.COV2.S vaccination and SARS-CoV-2 variants. Treatment defined: 19 received Ad26.COV2.S at low or high dose, single or two shots; several received placebo; per-sample allocation not given. The investigators took samples on day 63 after the first vaccine or placebo injection. The repertoire was sequenced with immunoSEQ multiplex PCR; TCRdb's copy has only in-frame clones and lacks some. The sample consists of 440,000 or so clones, 90% of them appearing once. The material was peripheral blood, obtained in a trial of Ad26.COV2.S vaccine versus placebo. These receptor sequences come from a person between 18 and 60 years old who received the Ad26.COV2.S COVID-19 vaccine or a placebo.

V and J are TRBV28 and TRBJ1-6; D is possibly TRBD1 (6 bases). The germline gives CDR1 MDHEN, CDR2 SYDVKM. The CDR3 is 16 amino acids. V was shortened by 2 bases and J by 3 bases, with 11 bases between the two germline ends. As DNA, the CDR3 is TGTGCCAGCAGTTTACCGGGACAAAGCTATAATTCACCCCTCCACTTT. It specifies CASSLPGQSYNSPLHF.

V is TRBV5-1 and J is TRBJ2-7; D possibly uses TRBD1 or TRBD2 (5 bases each). V was clipped by 0 bases and J by 4 bases, with 20 bases between them. The CDR3 spans 17 residues. Per the germline V gene, CDR1 is SGHRS and CDR2 is YFSETQ. CDR3 DNA: TGCGCCAGCAGCTTGGGGTGGGACCAAAAAGGTTGGTACGAGCAGTACTTC. Its protein product is CASSLGWDQKGWYEQYF.

The chain joins TRBV28 to TRBJ2-1, with 15 bases that match TRBD2. V lost 5 bases and J lost 4; bases outside the gene matches: 12. The CDR3 consists of 19 residues. Germline CDR1 reads MDHEN; CDR2 reads SYDVKM. CDR3 DNA: TGTGCCAGCAGTCACCCCGAGGGACTAGCGGGAGGTTTTTACAATGAGCAGTTCTTC. Translating it yields CASSHPEGLAGGFYNEQFF. Using reference TRBV28 and TRBJ2-1 for the parts outside the CDR3, the full variable domain is DVKVTQSSRYLVKRTGEKVFLECVQDMDHENMFWYRQDPGLGLRLIYFSYDVKMKEKGDIPEGYSVSREKKERFSLILESASTNQTSMYLCASSHPEGLAGGFYNEQFFGPGTRLTVL.